This T cell receptor beta chain was captured in a study of PD-L1 blockade in urothelial cancer. Study at large: Atezolizumab, begun by patients in about 2014, was given at 1,200 mg intravenously every 3 weeks.

Assay: immunoSEQ multiplex PCR; the TCRdb copy retains only in-frame clones and omits some. The sample shows under 100,000 clones, around 80% of them seen only once. This CDR3 comprises 16 residues. CDR1 SGHNT and CDR2 YYREEE come from the germline V gene (reference sequence). J gave up 8 bases and V 0 bases, and 7 bases lay outside the gene matches. This clone was detected only a few times. This clonotype was sampled from a man between 65 and 80 years old with urothelial cancer. The chain uses TRBV5-4 and TRBJ1-6; 8 positions match TRBD1. The material sequenced was PBMCs, taken around atezolizumab (anti-PD-L1) treatment. Written as DNA, the CDR3 is TGTGCCAGCAGCTTGGGTGCAGGGGGCTTTGATTCACCCCTCCACTTT. The encoded protein is CASSLGAGGFDSPLHF.